A selection of T cell receptor beta chains follows, all from one sample in a study of blood T cell repertoires in COVID-19. The assay was immunoSEQ multiplex PCR, and TCRdb's table has in-frame clones only and misses some. The table has 60,000 to 85,000 clones, roughly 83% seen once. Source material: peripheral blood. These receptors all stem from a man older than 75 with acute or convalescent COVID-19. CDR3s include the opening cysteine and the closing phenylalanine or tryptophan. Each record gives: D gene, J gene, clone size, V gene, CDR3 protein, CDR3 DNA. The D gene is left open where the match is weak. Size tells how often a clone was seen (once, few, many) or the class of an expanded clone, and some rows leave it out.

-	TRBJ2-3	once	TRBV5-1	CASSLGTSTDTQYF	TGCGCCAGTTCCCTAGGGACTAGCACAGATACGCAGTATTTT
TRBD1	TRBJ1-5	-	TRBV2	CASSLRGPGNQPQHF	TGTGCCAGCAGTCTCAGGGGGCCCGGCAATCAGCCCCAGCATTTT
TRBD2	TRBJ2-1	-	TRBV7-9	CASSSGGGSNRGYNEQFF	TGTGCCAGCAGCTCCGGTGGCGGGAGCAATAGGGGTTACAATGAGCAGTTCTTC
TRBD1	TRBJ1-5	-	TRBV28	CASIPGGGSNQPQHF	TGTGCCAGCATCCCAGGGGGCGGTAGCAATCAGCCCCAGCATTTT
TRBD1	TRBJ2-2	-	TRBV18	CASSGQGSAGELFF	TGTGCCAGCTCAGGACAGGGTAGCGCCGGGGAGCTGTTTTTT
-	TRBJ2-2	-	TRBV7-8	CASSGTFNTGELFF	TGTGCCAGCAGTGGGACATTTAACACCGGGGAGCTGTTTTTT
-	TRBJ1-5	-	TRBV6-2/TRBV6-3	CASSWGSLDQPQHF	TGTGCCAGCAGTTGGGGCTCCTTGGATCAGCCCCAGCATTTT
-	TRBJ1-6	-	TRBV7-9	CASSGEREVNSPLHF	TGTGCCAGCAGCGGAGAGAGGGAGGTAAATTCACCCCTCCACTTT
-	TRBJ2-7	-	TRBV7-2	CASSLGGAEYEQYF	TGTGCCAGCAGCTTAGGTGGGGCAGAATACGAGCAGTACTTC
TRBD2	TRBJ2-3	-	TRBV19	CASSIDHLLAGNTDTQYF	TGTGCCAGTAGTATAGATCACCTACTAGCGGGAAACACAGATACGCAGTATTTT
TRBD2	TRBJ2-7	-	TRBV5-4	CASSLPRSGRYEQYF	TGTGCCAGCAGCTTGCCCAGAAGCGGGAGGTACGAGCAGTACTTC
-	TRBJ1-2	-	TRBV28	CASCSAGTIYGYTF	TGTGCCAGCTGCTCCGCCGGGACAATTTATGGCTACACCTTC
-	TRBJ1-1	few	TRBV10-1	CASRDNRNTEAFF	TGCGCCAGCAGGGACAACAGGAACACTGAAGCTTTCTTT
TRBD1	TRBJ1-2	few	TRBV5-1	CASSPGPGQQRYGYTF	TGCGCCAGCAGCCCGGGACCGGGACAGCAGCGGTATGGCTACACCTTC
TRBD1	TRBJ1-6	once	TRBV7-6	CASGQDYNSPLHF	TGTGCCAGCGGACAGGATTATAATTCACCCCTCCACTTT
-	TRBJ2-2	-	TRBV14	CASSRLGAAGELFF	TGTGCCAGCAGCCGCCTGGGAGCGGCCGGGGAGCTGTTTTTT
TRBD2	TRBJ2-3	once	TRBV4-3	CASSQLRLAGETDTQYF	TGCGCCAGCAGTCAACTCCGACTAGCGGGGGAGACAGATACGCAGTATTTT
-	TRBJ2-3	-	TRBV18	CASSPSGDTQYF	TGTGCCAGCTCACCATCAGGGGATACGCAGTATTTT
TRBD1	TRBJ2-7	-	TRBV29-1	CSARDSYEQYF	TGCAGCGCCCGGGACAGCTACGAGCAGTACTTC
-	TRBJ1-2	-	TRBV7-9	CASSRFGDISRGYTF	TGTGCCAGCAGCCGCTTTGGGGACATATCTCGGGGCTACACCTTC
TRBD1	TRBJ1-1	once	TRBV18	CASSPLNRGDTEAFF	TGTGCCAGCTCACCATTGAACAGGGGGGACACTGAAGCTTTCTTT
-	TRBJ1-1	-	TRBV14	CASSQVRSWRENTEAFF	TGTGCCAGCAGCCAAGTACGGAGCTGGAGGGAAAACACTGAAGCTTTCTTT
-	TRBJ1-1	-	TRBV27	CASSLLASGDTEAFF	TGTGCCAGCAGTTTATTGGCCTCTGGAGACACTGAAGCTTTCTTT
-	TRBJ1-3	once	TRBV18	CASSPSGGRNTIYF	TGTGCCAGCTCACCTTCCGGCGGGCGAAACACCATATATTTT
-	TRBJ2-7	many	TRBV7-9	CASSLDAVRIEQYF	TGTGCCAGCAGCTTAGATGCAGTGAGGATAGAGCAGTACTTC
-	TRBJ2-1	-	TRBV18	CASSRGGGYNEQFF	TGTGCCAGCTCACGAGGAGGCGGGTACAATGAGCAGTTCTTC
TRBD1	TRBJ2-2	-	TRBV20-1	CSARGQGAGELFF	TGCAGTGCTCGTGGACAGGGGGCCGGGGAGCTGTTTTTT
-	TRBJ2-7	-	TRBV11-2	CASSLDRLFGLNYEQYF	TGTGCCAGCAGCTTAGATCGCCTTTTCGGGTTGAACTACGAGCAGTACTTC
-	TRBJ1-4	-	TRBV6-2/TRBV6-3	CASSYATGGDEKLFF	TGTGCCAGCAGTTACGCAACGGGGGGCGACGAAAAACTGTTTTTT
-	TRBJ2-7	-	TRBV6-2/TRBV6-3	CASSAVTGTEQYF	TGTGCCAGCAGTGCTGTGACAGGCACCGAGCAGTACTTC
TRBD1	TRBJ1-5	-	TRBV7-9	CASSSDRGRVGNQPQHF	TGTGCCAGCAGCTCGGACAGGGGGCGCGTAGGCAATCAGCCCCAGCATTTT
TRBD1	TRBJ2-7	-	TRBV5-1	CASSPNTGGIDEQYF	TGCGCCAGCAGCCCAAACACAGGGGGCATCGACGAGCAGTACTTC
-	TRBJ1-4	-	TRBV9	CASSVALLQGRNEKLFF	TGTGCCAGCAGCGTAGCACTTTTACAGGGCCGTAATGAAAAACTGTTTTTT
-	TRBJ1-2	-	TRBV28	CASSFTGGGLPGYTF	TGTGCCAGCAGCTTTACTGGGGGGGGGCTCCCGGGCTACACCTTC
-	TRBJ2-5	-	TRBV13	CASSPSLGGAETQYF	TGTGCCAGCAGCCCGAGTCTGGGGGGGGCCGAGACCCAGTACTTC
-	TRBJ1-1	-	TRBV19	CGSIFPGGGLGNTEAFF	TGTGGCAGTATTTTCCCGGGGGGGGGACTCGGGAACACTGAAGCTTTCTTT
TRBD1	TRBJ2-1	-	TRBV11-2	CASSAGTGVVNEQFF	TGTGCCAGCAGCGCCGGGACAGGGGTTGTCAATGAGCAGTTCTTC
-	TRBJ1-5	-	TRBV6-2/TRBV6-3	CASSPRHNSNQPQHF	TGTGCCAGCAGTCCCCGACATAATAGCAATCAGCCCCAGCATTTT
-	TRBJ1-2	once	TRBV3-1/TRBV3-2	CASSQGGRTNYGYTF	TGTGCCAGCAGCCAAGGGGGCAGGACTAACTATGGCTACACCTTC
-	TRBJ2-5	-	TRBV5-1	CASSGGSEETQYF	TGCGCCAGCAGCGGGGGGTCCGAGGAGACCCAGTACTTC
-	TRBJ1-6	-	TRBV28	CASRPPGHLNSPLHF	TGTGCCAGCAGACCCCCGGGACACCTTAATTCACCCCTCCACTTT
TRBD1	TRBJ2-7	few	TRBV6-6	CASSPGTGLYEQYF	TGTGCCAGCAGTCCCGGGACAGGGCTCTACGAGCAGTACTTC
-	TRBJ2-1	-	TRBV7-9	CASSLQGLLYEQFF	TGTGCCAGCAGCTTGCAGGGGCTCTTGTATGAGCAGTTCTTC
TRBD1	TRBJ2-7	once	TRBV28	CASMGSSRGIYEQYF	TGTGCCAGCATGGGGTCATCCAGGGGGATTTACGAGCAGTACTTC
-	TRBJ2-1	once	TRBV20-1	CSAIRRNEQFF	TGCAGTGCTATAAGGCGGAATGAGCAGTTCTTC
TRBD2	TRBJ2-1	once	TRBV19	CASSYLAGGVQNEQFF	TGTGCCAGTAGTTATTTAGCGGGAGGGGTTCAGAATGAGCAGTTCTTC
TRBD1	TRBJ1-2	-	TRBV20-1	CSASPTRQGAYGYTF	TGCAGTGCTAGTCCTACCCGACAGGGGGCTTACGGCTACACCTTC
TRBD1	TRBJ2-7	-	TRBV19	CATKDRFIYEQYF	TGTGCCACAAAGGACAGGTTCATCTACGAGCAGTACTTC
TRBD1	TRBJ1-6	-	TRBV5-6	CASSSDRENSPLHF	TGTGCCAGCAGCTCGGACAGGGAAAATTCACCCCTCCACTTT
-	TRBJ1-1	-	TRBV7-2	CASRGRVLNTEAFF	TGTGCCAGCAGGGGGAGGGTGTTGAACACTGAAGCTTTCTTT